This T cell receptor (beta chain) comes out of a study of T cell clonotyping in hematopoietic cell transplantation. Looking at the study overall: Recipient samples before transplant were obtained post-cytoreduction. The study, taken as a whole, reports: Broader posttransplant TCR repertoire diversity was predicted by graft donor and pretransplant recipient Inverse Simpson Index values. Recipient TCR diversity dropped after transplant; expanded clonotypes rose from day 30 to 180. No sorting was done, leaving CD4 and CD8 contributions mixed.

Sequencing used immunoSEQ multiplex PCR; TCRdb keeps in-frame clones, though not all of them. The sample includes some 76,000 clones, about 96% of them seen just once. On this clone itself: Its antigen is not known.

V lost 8 bases, J lost 3 bases, and 5 bases stayed unmatched. This CDR3 has 13 amino acids. Looked up from germline, CDR1 is SNHLY and CDR2 is FYNNEI. Time point described: recipient sample about 28 days before transplant, after cytoreduction. The sample here was peripheral blood mononuclear cells, taken before stem cell transplant. This chain links TRBV2 with TRBJ2-7, with 9 bases aligning to TRBD1. The clonotype comes from a woman in her 50s with acute myeloid leukemia. Some clones in this sample may be carry-over from other donors' samples. CDR3 region: CASWDRDHYEQYF. DNA for the CDR3: TGTGCCAGCTGGGACAGGGATCACTACGAGCAGTACTTC.